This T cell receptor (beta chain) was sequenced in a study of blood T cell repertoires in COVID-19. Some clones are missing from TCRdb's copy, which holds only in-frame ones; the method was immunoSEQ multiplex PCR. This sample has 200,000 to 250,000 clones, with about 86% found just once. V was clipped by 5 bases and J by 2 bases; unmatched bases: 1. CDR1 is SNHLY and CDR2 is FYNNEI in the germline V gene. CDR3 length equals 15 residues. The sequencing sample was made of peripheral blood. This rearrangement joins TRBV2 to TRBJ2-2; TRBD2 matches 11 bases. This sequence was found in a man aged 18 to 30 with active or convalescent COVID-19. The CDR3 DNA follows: TGTGCCAGCAGTACTAGCGGGAGAAACACCGGGGAGCTGTTTTTT. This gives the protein CASSTSGRNTGELFF. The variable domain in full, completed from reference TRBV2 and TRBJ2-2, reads EPEVTQTPSHQVTQMGQEVILRCVPISNHLYFYWYRQILGQKVEFLVSFYNNEISEKSEIFDDQFSVERPDGSNFTLKIRSTKLEDSAMYFCASSTSGRNTGELFFGEGSRLTVL.